These 22 T cell receptor beta chains share one sample of origin, sequenced in a study of early T cells in non-severe SARS-CoV-2 infection (dated by TCRdb to the early 2020s). Libraries were built with 5' RACE. The sequencer listed for this sample is NextSeq 500. Clones were called with MiXCR by TCRdb after fastp trimmed the public reads at Q25, and only in-frame beta chains were retained. All rows with the same CDR3 protein become a single entry with the most common DNA and genes. Recorded for this sample are 35,000 to 50,000 distinct CDR3 sequences; around 6.9% of them occurred a single time. Under 5% of the sample is in the top ten clones. Sequences were obtained from whole blood. The receptors come from an adult who was a healthcare worker with PCR-confirmed SARS-CoV-2 infection or an uninfected control (not recorded which).

In its sample, this clonotype was seen a few times. This sequence joins TRBV30 and TRBJ1-5; no firm D call. Trimming took off 0 bases at V and 4 bases at J, with 10 bases between the two ends. From germline, CDR1 is GTSNPN and CDR2 SVGIG (reference sequence). The CDR3 sequence is 14 residues long. DNA of the CDR3: TGTGCCTGGAGTGTAACACAGCTAAATCAGCCCCAGCATTTT. This translates into CAWSVTQLNQPQHF.

This clonotype was detected only a few times. The rearrangement uses TRBV5-5 and TRBJ1-2, with D uncertain. This CDR3 spans 13 amino acids. CDR1 and CDR2 (germline): SGHKS, YYEKEE (reference sequence). V dropped 3 bases and J dropped 2 bases, with 8 bases sitting between them. CDR3 nucleotide sequence: TGTGCCAGCAGCTCGAACTCGAACTATGGCTACACCTTC. The encoded protein is CASSSNSNYGYTF.

This clonotype occurred many times. The chain recombines TRBV27 with TRBJ2-3; 9 nucleotides align to TRBD1. Germline assignment: CDR1 MNHEY and CDR2 SMNVEV (reference sequence). The CDR3 runs 15 residues. J lost 4 bases, V lost 6 bases, and 8 bases had no gene match. The CDR3 sequence: CASSSYRGQADTQYF. As DNA, the CDR3 is TGTGCCAGCAGCTCCTACAGGGGGCAAGCAGATACGCAGTATTTT.

The gene calls are TRBV20-1 and TRBJ2-7; D is tentatively TRBD1 or TRBD2 (6 bases each). The CDR3 sequence is 13 residues long. Trimming removed 5 bases at V and 2 bases at J, with 13 bases between. The germline V gene encodes CDR1 DFQATT and CDR2 SNEGSKA (reference sequence). CDR3 nucleotides: TGCAGTGCTTCCACAGGGAGGACCTACGAGCAGTACTTC. Protein: CSASTGRTYEQYF.

The rearrangement links TRBV7-3 to TRBJ2-7, with 8 bases fitting TRBD2. The germline CDR1 and CDR2 sequences are SGHTA and FQGTGA. This CDR3 comprises 13 residues. The V segment lost 3 bases and the J segment 3 bases; nucleotides outside the gene matches: 1. CDR3 sequence reads: CASSFTSGYEQYF. CDR3 DNA sequence: TGTGCCAGCAGCTTTACTAGCGGCTACGAGCAGTACTTC.

This clonotype was detected only a few times. The chain joins TRBV5-5 to TRBJ2-7; the match to TRBD1 covers 7 bases. CDR1 and CDR2 from the germline V gene are SGHKS and YYEKEE (reference sequence). This CDR3 is 14 amino acids long. The trim removed 5 bases at V and 0 bases at J, leaving 5 bases unmatched. CDR3 nucleotides: TGTGCCAGCAGATCGACAGGGCGCTCCTACGAGCAGTACTTC. Translating it yields CASRSTGRSYEQYF. The whole variable domain, remainder taken from reference TRBV5-5 and TRBJ2-7, is DAGVTQSPTHLIKTRGQQVTLRCSPISGHKSVSWYQQVLGQGPQFIFQYYEKEERGRGNFPDRFSARQFPNYSSELNVNALLLGDSALYLCASRSTGRSYEQYFGPGTRLTVT.

The CDR3 sequence: CATNRDSQETQYF. The CDR3 nucleotides are TGTGCCACGAACCGGGACAGTCAAGAGACCCAGTACTTC. V usage is TRBV10-3 and J usage is TRBJ2-5; 7 bases are a match to TRBD1. Germline CDR1 and CDR2: ENHRY and SYGVKD. Trimming at V came to 10 bases and at J to 2 bases, leaving 7 bases not matched to a gene. The CDR3 runs 13 residues.

The chain has TRBV12-3 or TRBV12-4 and TRBJ1-5; 7 bases align to TRBD1. V dropped 4 bases and J dropped 1; count of bases not matched to a gene: 7. The CDR3 covers 16 residues. The CDR3 region has the DNA TGTGCCAGCAGTTCACGTACAGGGGACAGCAATCAGCCCCAGCATTTT. It is translated as CASSSRTGDSNQPQHF.

This clonotype was counted only a few times. This chain uses TRBV7-3 with TRBJ2-3; TRBD1 might be the D (6 bases). The V and J ends lost 2 bases and 0 bases respectively, with 9 bases between them. Germline CDR1 is SGHTA and CDR2 is FQGTGA. This CDR3 comprises 15 residues. The CDR3 coding sequence is TGTGCCAGCAGCTTATTGGGGGCGAGCACAGATACGCAGTATTTT. Encoded protein: CASSLLGASTDTQYF.

V and J are TRBV19 and TRBJ1-5, with 9 bases identical to TRBD1. The CDR3 spans 16 residues. The germline V gene has CDR1 LNHDA and CDR2 SQIVND (reference sequence). J was trimmed by 0 bases and V by 5 bases; bases with no gene match: 5. This CDR3 is CASSAGTGISNQPQHF. As DNA, the CDR3 is TGTGCCAGTAGTGCCGGGACAGGGATTAGCAATCAGCCCCAGCATTTT.

This clonotype was detected only once. Here the CDR3 omits its conserved ending phenylalanine or tryptophan, so a read error is the likely source. This chain connects TRBV12-3 or TRBV12-4 to TRBJ2-1; unclear D gene. CDR3 size: 13 residues. Deletions cut 7 bases from V and 10 bases from J, with 17 bases between. In nucleotides, the CDR3 is TGTGCCAGCACCCCACACCCCGAAAACGAGCAGTTCATC. Its translation: CASTPHPENEQFI.

This clonotype has just a few counts. The V and J genes are TRBV4-3 and TRBJ1-2; possibly TRBD1 for D (5 bases). The CDR3 sequence is 16 residues long. Trimming left V 0 bases short and J 3 bases short, with 14 bases between. Per germline, CDR1 LGHNA and CDR2 YSLEER. The CDR3 sequence is CASSQDGDGGDYGYTF. CDR3 coding DNA: TGCGCCAGCAGCCAAGATGGAGATGGGGGGGACTATGGCTACACCTTC.

This clonotype was picked up many times. This chain links TRBV6-4 with TRBJ2-3, with 8 bases fitting TRBD2. V trimming: 2 bases; J trimming: 4 bases; junction bases outside the gene matches: 5. The CDR3 has 15 residues. CDR1 and CDR2 from the germline V gene are MRHNA and SNTAGT. Here the CDR3 DNA reads TGTGCCAGCAGTGACACCGGGGGGGCCGCAGATACGCAGTATTTT. As protein: CASSDTGGAADTQYF.

The V gene is TRBV5-1, the J gene TRBJ1-3; D might be TRBD1 (6 bases). Deletions cut 5 bases from V and 6 bases from J, with 12 bases between. The CDR3 totals 13 residues. Germline CDR1 SGHRS, CDR2 YFSETQ. The CDR3 region is CASRRDTENTIYF. The CDR3 DNA is TGCGCCAGCAGACGGGACACTGAAAACACCATATATTTT.

This clonotype was recorded many times. CDR3 residues: CASSEGPAPSYEQYF. The CDR3 DNA sequence: TGTGCCAGCAGTGAAGGGCCAGCCCCCTCCTACGAGCAGTACTTC. The J gene is TRBJ2-7, the V gene TRBV6-4, with no clear D. CDR1 is MRHNA, CDR2 SNTAGT, per germline. Trimming left V 3 bases short and J 0 bases short, with 12 bases between. The CDR3 loop spans 15 amino acids.

The chain is built from TRBV20-1 and TRBJ1-1, with D hard to call. Germline CDR1 and CDR2: DFQATT and SNEGSKA (reference sequence). This CDR3 has 13 residues. The CDR3 region has the DNA TGCACTATCGCGGATCCTTCGAACACTGAAGCTTTCTTT. It is translated as CTIADPSNTEAFF.

This clonotype appeared many times. The J gene is TRBJ2-2, the V gene TRBV9; D is undetermined. The V gene's germline CDR1 is SGDLS and CDR2 YYNGEE. CDR3 size: 13 residues. V was trimmed by 0 bases and J by 4 bases, leaving 4 bases between them. CDR3 sequence (DNA): TGTGCCAGCAGCGTAGAGGGCACCGGGGAGCTGTTTTTT. Translation gives CASSVEGTGELFF.

The gene calls are TRBV6-2 or TRBV6-3 and TRBJ1-3; D not certain. The V gene's germline CDR1 is MNHEY and CDR2 SVGEGT. The V end was cut by 2 bases, the J end by 4 bases, with 12 bases between. There are 15 residues in the CDR3. CDR3 DNA: TGTGCCAGCAGTTACACCCGGACGGGCGGAAACACCATATATTTT. It specifies CASSYTRTGGNTIYF.

This clonotype came up many times. Its ends do not fully match the called genes, so a read error is possible. The rearrangement joins TRBV6-2 or TRBV6-3 to TRBJ2-7; 10 bases align to TRBD1. From germline, CDR1 is MNHEY and CDR2 SVGEGT. The CDR3 is made up of 15 amino acids. CDR3 sequence (DNA): TGTGCCAGCATTTCCCCGACAGGGGGCTGGTACGAGCGGTACTTC. Its protein product is CASISPTGGWYERYF.

This chain uses TRBV20-1 with TRBJ1-6; D is perhaps TRBD1 (5 bases). The CDR3 consists of 13 residues. V was cut by 3 bases and J by 10 bases, with 13 bases left in between. CDR1 and CDR2 (germline): DFQATT, SNEGSKA (reference sequence). The CDR3 protein is CSASPRGGSPLHF. As DNA, the CDR3 is TGCAGTGCTAGTCCGCGGGGCGGATCACCCCTCCACTTT.

This clonotype has a handful of counts. This chain joins TRBV11-2 and TRBJ2-1; weak D call: TRBD2 (6 bases). Trimming took 5 bases from V and 6 from J, leaving 11 bases between them. Germline CDR1 SGHAT, CDR2 FQNNGV. The length of the CDR3 is 13 residues. CDR3 sequence reads: CASSLLAGNEQFF. The DNA for the CDR3 is TGTGCCAGCAGCCTACTAGCAGGCAATGAGCAGTTCTTC.

This clonotype came up a few times. The chain recombines TRBV21-1 with TRBJ1-5. TRBV21-1 is an annotated pseudogene. CDR3 length equals 17 residues. The CDR3 reads CASSKKCGRGRRQPQHF. CDR3 coding DNA: TGTGCCAGCAGCAAAAAGTGCGGGAGGGGGAGGAGGCAGCCCCAGCATTTT.